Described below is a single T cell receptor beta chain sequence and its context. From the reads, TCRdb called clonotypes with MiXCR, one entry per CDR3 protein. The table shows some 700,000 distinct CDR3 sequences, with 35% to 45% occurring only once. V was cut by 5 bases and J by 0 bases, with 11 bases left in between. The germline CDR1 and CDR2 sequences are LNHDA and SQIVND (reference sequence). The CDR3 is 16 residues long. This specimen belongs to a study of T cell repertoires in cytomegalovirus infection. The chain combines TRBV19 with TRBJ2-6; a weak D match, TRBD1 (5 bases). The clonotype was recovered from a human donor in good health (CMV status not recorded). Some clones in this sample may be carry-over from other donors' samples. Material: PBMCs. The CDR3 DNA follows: TGTGCCAGTAGTCCCCCTCAGGGCTCTGGGGCCAACGTCCTGACTTTC. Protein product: CASSPPQGSGANVLTF.